The source of this T cell receptor beta chain is a study of blood T cell repertoires in COVID-19. On the study more broadly: Some COVID-19 samples were acute and others convalescent; all came from the United States, Italy and Spain. Nucleic acid was either cDNA or gDNA, and it came from T cells, B-cell-depleted T cells, or PBMCs.

Original methodology: Reference gene primer amplification gave nucleated cell count estimates. Clones were read by immunoSEQ multiplex PCR, and TCRdb kept only the in-frame ones, dropping some. The V and J calls and clone size were taken over from that table, and D and trimming were inferred from the DNA. The sample yields about 81,000 clones, around 90% seen once. This clone was counted once. Sequenced: peripheral blood. This receptor was obtained from a woman older than 75 with acute or convalescent COVID-19.

In DNA form, the CDR3 reads TGTGCCAGCAGCGTGGGGGACAGACCTAGGGGTGGCTACACCTTC. Translation gives CASSVGDRPRGGYTF. The chain is built from TRBV9 and TRBJ1-2; 7 bases map to TRBD1. Trimming cost V 2 bases and J 7 bases; bases outside gene matches: 11. The CDR3 has 15 residues. The germline V gene has CDR1 SGDLS and CDR2 YYNGEE.